Sequencing of this TCR beta chain was carried out in a study of vaccination and CD4 T cells after COVID-19. Study findings and constraints: In convalescent patients, 304 of 307 vaccine-specific clones were spike mono-reactive.

Cultured CD4+ T-cell DNA underwent Oncomine TCR Beta short-read sequencing. From the PCR reads, TCRdb called clonotypes with MiXCR, one entry per CDR3 protein. Seen here are about 15,000 distinct CDR3 sequences, around 56% observed once, and the top ten hold more than 15%. The sample's treatment: roughly 10-day PBMC culture with coronavirus spike peptide pools or control peptides (ViraFEST assay). Antigen-specific T cells were expanded with peptide pools by ViraFEST, and TCRs were then sequenced. The CDR3 runs to 12 residues. V gave up 3 bases and J gave up 5 bases, with 10 bases separating them. CDR1 DFQATT and CDR2 SNEGSKA come from the germline V gene (reference sequence). On this clonotype: What it binds is not known.

What was sequenced was CD4+ T cells from blood, cultured in vitro. The gene calls are TRBV20-1 and TRBJ2-5; D remains unclear. The receptor was isolated from a human donor who had recovered from COVID-19. The CDR3 here is CSASGARETQYF. CDR3 DNA: TGCAGTGCTAGCGGCGCCCGGGAGACCCAGTACTTC.